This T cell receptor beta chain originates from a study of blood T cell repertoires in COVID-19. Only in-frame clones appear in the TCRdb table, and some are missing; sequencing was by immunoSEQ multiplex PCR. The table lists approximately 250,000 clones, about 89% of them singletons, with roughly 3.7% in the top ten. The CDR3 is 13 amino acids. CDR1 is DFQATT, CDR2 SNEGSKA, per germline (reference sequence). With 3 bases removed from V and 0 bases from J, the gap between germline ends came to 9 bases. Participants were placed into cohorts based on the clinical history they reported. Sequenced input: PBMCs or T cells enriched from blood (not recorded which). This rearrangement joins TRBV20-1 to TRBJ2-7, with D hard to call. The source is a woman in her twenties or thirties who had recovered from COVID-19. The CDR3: CSASGRASYEQYF. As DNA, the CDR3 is TGCAGTGCTAGTGGTAGAGCCTCCTACGAGCAGTACTTC.